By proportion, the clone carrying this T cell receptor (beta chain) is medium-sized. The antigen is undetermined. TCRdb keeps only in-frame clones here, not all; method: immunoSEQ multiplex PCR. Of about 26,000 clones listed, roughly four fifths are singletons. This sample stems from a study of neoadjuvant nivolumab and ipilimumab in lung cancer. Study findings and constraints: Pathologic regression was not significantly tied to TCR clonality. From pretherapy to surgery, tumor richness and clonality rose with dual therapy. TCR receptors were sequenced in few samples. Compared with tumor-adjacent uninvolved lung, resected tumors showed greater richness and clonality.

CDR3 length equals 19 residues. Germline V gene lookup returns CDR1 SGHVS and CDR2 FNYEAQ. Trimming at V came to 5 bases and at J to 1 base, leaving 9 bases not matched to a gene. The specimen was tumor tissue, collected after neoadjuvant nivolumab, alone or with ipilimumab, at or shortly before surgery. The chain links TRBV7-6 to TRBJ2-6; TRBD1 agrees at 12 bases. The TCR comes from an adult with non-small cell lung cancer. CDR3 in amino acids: CASSPGTGGRSSGANVLTF. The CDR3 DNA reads TGTGCCAGCAGCCCGGGGACAGGGGGCCGATCATCTGGGGCCAACGTCCTGACTTTC.